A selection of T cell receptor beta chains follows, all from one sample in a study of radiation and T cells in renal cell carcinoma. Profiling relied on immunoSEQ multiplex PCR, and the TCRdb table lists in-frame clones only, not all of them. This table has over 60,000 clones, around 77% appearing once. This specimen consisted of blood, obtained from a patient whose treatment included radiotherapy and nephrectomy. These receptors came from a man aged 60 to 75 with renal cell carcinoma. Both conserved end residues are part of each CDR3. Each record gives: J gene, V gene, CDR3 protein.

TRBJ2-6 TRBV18 CASSPLGGSSGANVLTF
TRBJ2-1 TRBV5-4 CASSLVLAGTNEQFF
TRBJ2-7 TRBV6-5 CASSYGTGREQYF
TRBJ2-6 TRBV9 CASGNHPSGSTGANVLTF
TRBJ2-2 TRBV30 CAWRQGAKNTGELFF
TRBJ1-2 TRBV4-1 CASSQDRDSQNVSF
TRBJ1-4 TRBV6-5 CASSEQGNEKLFF
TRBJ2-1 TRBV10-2 CASSESNSPSSGRYNEQFF
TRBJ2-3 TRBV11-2 CASSSYRGTDTQYF
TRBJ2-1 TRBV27 CASSLGWGGDNEQFF
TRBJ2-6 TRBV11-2 CASSLDSSGANVLTF
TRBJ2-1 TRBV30 CAWRVADTLGNEQFF
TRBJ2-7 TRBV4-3 CASSPVGGGSWEAQYF
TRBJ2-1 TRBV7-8 CASSLATGYNEQFF
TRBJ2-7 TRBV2 CASSLNLYEQYF
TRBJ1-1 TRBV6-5 CASSLGMNTEAFF
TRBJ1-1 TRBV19 CASSIVKGTGVNTEAFF
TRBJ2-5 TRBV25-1 CASSEDRAPRTQYF
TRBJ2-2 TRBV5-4 CASSSGTGYTGELFF
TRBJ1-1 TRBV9 CASSVGTGLDTEAFF
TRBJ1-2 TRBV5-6 CASSLGQGAVNGYTF
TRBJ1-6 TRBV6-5 CASSRQGLISPLHF
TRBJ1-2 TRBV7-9 CASSSTGENYGYTF
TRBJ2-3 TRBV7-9 CASSLGTPSPMDTQYF
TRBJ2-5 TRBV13 CASKEQGRQETQYF
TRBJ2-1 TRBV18 CASSPLREDNEQFF
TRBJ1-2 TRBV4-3 CASSQERDTGTGTYGYTF
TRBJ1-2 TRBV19 CASSNIGGSYGYTF
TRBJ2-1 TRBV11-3 CASSSGGHSYNEQFF
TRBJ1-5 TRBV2 CASEKGLNQPQHF
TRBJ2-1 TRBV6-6 CASSYSLAGESNEQFF
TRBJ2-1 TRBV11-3 CASVSQEPSDEQFF
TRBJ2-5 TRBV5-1 CASSLEGTGVGETQYF
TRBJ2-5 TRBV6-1 CASSLGTGGEETQYF
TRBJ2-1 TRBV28 CASSPDRVDEQFF
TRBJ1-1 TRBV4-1 CASSQGGGAFF
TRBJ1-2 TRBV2 CASVGRRYGYTF
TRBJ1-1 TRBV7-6 CASSLRADTEAFF
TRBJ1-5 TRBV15 CATSLSGSGQPQHF
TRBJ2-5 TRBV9 CASSVLPASGKETQYF
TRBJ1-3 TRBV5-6 CASSFMGGSGNTIYF
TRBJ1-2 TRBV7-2 CTSSLNSGIKDGYTF
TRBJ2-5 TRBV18 CASSQTSRETQYF
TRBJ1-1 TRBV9 CASSASGQINTEAFF
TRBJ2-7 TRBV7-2 CASSLGNDEQYF
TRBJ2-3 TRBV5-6 CASSLGLAGVLDTQYF